This T cell receptor beta chain was recorded in a study of beta chain features in type 1 diabetes. Every isolated RNA sample was fully reverse transcribed, so sequencing captured expressed TCRB transcripts. Average reads for naive, central memory and regulatory T cell samples were roughly 3.4 million. The method was immunoSEQ multiplex PCR; TCRdb's version includes in-frame clones alone and lacks a portion of them. The table shows 630,000 or so clones, with around an eighth occurring only once. This clone was found a few times. Its antigen is unknown. Study observations and caveats: When cDNA is sequenced, cells with high TCR expression could be over-represented. Shortening that was moderate but significant affected the TCRB CDR3s of Type 1 diabetes patients in all four CD4+ subsets. Comparison showed that naive, central memory and Treg TCRB repertoires appeared more similar among patients than among healthy donors.

Trimming stripped 6 bases from V and 5 bases from J, with 19 bases between. CDR1 is SGHTA, CDR2 FQGNSA, per germline. The CDR3 length is 15 residues. Sorting based on CD45RO/CCR7/CD25/CD127/CD95/CD27 separated CD4+ naive, central memory, regulatory and stem cell-like memory cells. The sequenced sample was naive CD4+ T cells from blood. This TCR came from a young man with type 1 diabetes. V is TRBV7-2 and J is TRBJ2-5; unclear D gene. CDR3 amino acids: CASRLLGVLGETQYF. As DNA, the CDR3 is TGTGCCAGCAGACTGCTTGGGGTTCTGGGGGAGACCCAGTACTTC. Variable domain in full (rest from reference TRBV7-2 and TRBJ2-5): GAGVSQSPSNKVTEKGKDVELRCDPISGHTALYWYRQSLGQGLEFLIYFQGNSAPDKSGLPSDRFSAERTGGSVSTLTIQRTQQEDSAVYLCASRLLGVLGETQYFGPGTRLLVL.